One and the same sample provided the 18 T cell receptor beta chains below, sequenced in a study of shared clonotypes between healthy human individuals. The protocol was immunoSEQ multiplex PCR, while the TCRdb copy is restricted to in-frame clones and leaves out a portion. The sample holds 2.3 million or so clones, approximately 93% seen once. The specimen was naive CD4+ T cells from PBMCs. Noted subset: CD45RA+ positively selected. The receptors derive from a man aged 18 to 35 in good health. Some clones in this sample may be carry-over from other donors' samples.

The chain links TRBV4-2 to TRBJ2-7, with D perhaps TRBD2 (6 bases). Germline loops: CDR1 LGHNA, CDR2 YNFKEQ. V was pared by 3 bases and J by 1 base, with 7 bases between. The CDR3 sequence is 13 residues long. The CDR3 nucleotides read TGTGCCAGCAGCCAGGGGGGTTCCTACGAGCAGTACTTC. This sequence encodes CASSQGGSYEQYF.

V is TRBV5-1 and J is TRBJ2-1, with a tentative D call TRBD1 (6 bases). The CDR3 is 16 amino acids. The V end was cut by 1 base, the J end by 6 bases, with 17 bases between. Germline V CDR1 and CDR2: SGHRS, YFSETQ. CDR3 coding DNA: TGCGCCAGCAGCTTGTCAGTGGGGGCCGCCCCCAATGAGCAGTTCTTC. Its protein product is CASSLSVGAAPNEQFF.

The chain couples TRBV18 to TRBJ1-4; 11 nucleotides line up with TRBD1. CDR3 length equals 16 residues. Germline assignment: CDR1 KGHSH and CDR2 LQKENI. V was clipped by 1 base and J by 7 bases; unmatched bases: 5. CDR3 coding DNA: TGTGCCAGCTCACCACGCGTGGACAGGGGGCCTGAAAAACTGTTTTTT. Translating it yields CASSPRVDRGPEKLFF. Full variable domain (outside the CDR3, taken from reference TRBV18 and TRBJ1-4): NAGVMQNPRHLVRRRGQEARLRCSPMKGHSHVYWYRQLPEEGLKFMVYLQKENIIDESGMPKERFSAEFPKEGPSILRIQQVVRGDSAAYFCASSPRVDRGPEKLFFGSGTQLSVL.

This clone was recorded only once. The chain uses TRBV15 and TRBJ2-3; possible D gene TRBD2, 6 bases. The V gene lost 3 bases and the J gene lost 1 base, with 11 bases spanning the gap. The CDR3 is made up of 15 amino acids. CDR1 is LNHNV, CDR2 YYDKDF, per germline (reference sequence). The CDR3 coding sequence is TGTGCCACCAGCAGGGGGGGAACCCGCACAGATACGCAGTATTTT. Residues: CATSRGGTRTDTQYF.

As concerns this clone: A junction end diverges from the germline sequence, so it may reflect a read error. This rearrangement joins TRBV6-1 to TRBJ2-7; 11 bases agree with TRBD2. Germline assignment: CDR1 MNHNS and CDR2 SASEGT. This CDR3 has 14 residues. CDR3 in DNA: TGTGCCAGCAGTGATGTAGTACTAGCGGGAGCGGGGGACTTC. As protein: CASSDVVLAGAGDF.

The V and J genes are TRBV28 and TRBJ1-3, with 8 bases lining up with TRBD1. V gave up 6 bases and J gave up 2 bases; unmatched junction bases: 6. The CDR3 sequence is 15 residues long. CDR1 is MDHEN and CDR2 is SYDVKM in the germline V gene. The CDR3 DNA is TGTGCCAGCAGCCAGGGGGCGAGGCCTGGAAACACCATATATTTT. It codes for CASSQGARPGNTIYF.

Details on this clone: The same CDR3 is also encoded by other DNA sequences in this sample. The chain is built from TRBV11-3 and TRBJ1-1, with 7 bases lining up with TRBD1. V lost 5 bases, J lost 1 base, and 4 bases stayed unmatched. The CDR3 is made up of 14 amino acids. The V gene's germline CDR1 is SGHNT and CDR2 YENEEA. CDR3 protein: CASSIQGGNTEAFF. The CDR3 DNA reads as TGTGCCAGCAGCATCCAGGGGGGGAACACTGAAGCTTTCTTT.

J is TRBJ2-7 and V is TRBV7-9; 8 bases line up with TRBD1. J gave up 5 bases and V 1 base, and 4 bases lay outside the gene matches. There are 14 residues in the CDR3. From germline, CDR1 is SEHNR and CDR2 FQNEAQ (reference sequence). CDR3 DNA: TGTGCCAGCAGCTTAGGACAGGGGTTGGACGAGCAGTACTTC. Encoded protein: CASSLGQGLDEQYF.

The V call is TRBV7-2, the J call TRBJ1-2; TRBD1 is a possible D gene (6 bases). From germline, CDR1 is SGHTA and CDR2 FQGNSA. This CDR3 is 13 amino acids long. Trimming stripped 2 bases from V and 8 bases from J, with 12 bases between. CDR3 nucleotide sequence: TGTGCCAGCAGCTTAAAGCCGGGGGCCGGCTACACCTTC. Translation gives CASSLKPGAGYTF.

The chain recombines TRBV28 with TRBJ1-1; a possible D gene is TRBD1 (5 bases). V lost 6 bases and J lost 8, with 16 bases in between. The CDR3 totals 13 residues. Germline V CDR1 and CDR2: MDHEN, SYDVKM. CDR3 bases: TGTGCCAGCAGCCTCGATGGGGCGGGCGAAGCTTTCTTT. Amino acid sequence: CASSLDGAGEAFF.

This chain joins TRBV5-4 and TRBJ1-4; 7 bases agree with TRBD1. The CDR3 is 15 residues long. The germline CDR1 and CDR2 sequences are SGHNT and YYREEE (reference sequence). J lost 4 bases, V lost 3 bases, and 6 bases had no gene match. The CDR3 DNA sequence: TGTGCCAGCAGCTCGACAGGGAATGTTAATGAAAAACTGTTTTTT. Amino acids: CASSSTGNVNEKLFF.

The CDR3 nucleotides read TGTGCCAGCCACGACCCCAGTAGCGGGAGCTCCTACGAGCAGTACTTC. This translates into CASHDPSSGSSYEQYF. The gene calls are TRBV7-8 and TRBJ2-7; 9 nucleotides align to TRBD2. CDR1 and CDR2 from the germline V gene are SGHVS and FQNEAQ. The CDR3 extends over 16 amino acids. Trimming removed 8 bases from V and 0 bases from J; junction bases left unmatched: 11.

Written as DNA, the CDR3 is TGTGCCAGCAGCCGGGGGGGACTTCCCACAGATACGCAGTATTTT. The encoded protein is CASSRGGLPTDTQYF. The J gene is TRBJ2-3, the V gene TRBV5-4; TRBD2 matches at 8 bases. V trimming: 4 bases; J trimming: 2 bases; junction bases outside the gene matches: 6. The germline V gene encodes CDR1 SGHNT and CDR2 YYREEE (reference sequence). CDR3 size: 15 residues.

The rearrangement uses TRBV5-1 and TRBJ1-1; D is possibly TRBD1 (5 bases). The CDR3 runs 14 residues. Germline V gene lookup returns CDR1 SGHRS and CDR2 YFSETQ. Trimming took off 3 bases at V and 5 bases at J, with 14 bases between the two ends. CDR3 coding DNA: TGCGCCAGCAGCTGGGGCGGGGTGGATACTGAAGCTTTCTTT. Translation gives CASSWGGVDTEAFF.

The chain employs TRBV7-2 and TRBJ1-1; TRBD1 is a possible D gene (6 bases). Germline V gene data show CDR1 as SGHTA and CDR2 as FQGNSA. The CDR3 contains 14 residues. V lost 4 bases, J lost 8 bases, and 17 bases lay in between. CDR3 residues: CASSSKGGIAEAFF. The CDR3 DNA reads TGTGCCAGCAGCTCAAAGGGGGGGATTGCCGAAGCTTTCTTT.

About this clone itself: The sample carries other DNA sequences with the same CDR3. The rearrangement links TRBV7-2 to TRBJ1-1, with D possibly matching TRBD1 (6 bases). The germline CDR1 and CDR2 sequences are SGHTA and FQGNSA. V was cut by 3 bases and J by 0 bases, with 11 bases left in between. This CDR3 has 15 amino acids. CDR3 sequence reads: CASSLGGSMNTEAFF. CDR3 coding DNA: TGTGCCAGCAGCTTGGGGGGCTCTATGAACACTGAAGCTTTCTTT. The entire variable domain, with the rest obtained from reference TRBV7-2 and TRBJ1-1, is as follows: GAGVSQSPSNKVTEKGKDVELRCDPISGHTALYWYRQSLGQGLEFLIYFQGNSAPDKSGLPSDRFSAERTGGSVSTLTIQRTQQEDSAVYLCASSLGGSMNTEAFFGQGTRLTVV.

The count of this clone is one. This sequence joins TRBV7-2 and TRBJ2-7; TRBD2 agrees at 11 bases. From germline, CDR1 is SGHTA and CDR2 FQGNSA. The trim removed 5 bases at V and 7 bases at J, leaving 10 bases unmatched. The CDR3 is 15 amino acids. The CDR3 sequence: CASSPTSGSFFEQYF. CDR3 nucleotides: TGTGCCAGCAGCCCCACTAGCGGGAGCTTTTTTGAGCAGTACTTC. Full variable domain (outside the CDR3, taken from reference TRBV7-2 and TRBJ2-7): GAGVSQSPSNKVTEKGKDVELRCDPISGHTALYWYRQSLGQGLEFLIYFQGNSAPDKSGLPSDRFSAERTGGSVSTLTIQRTQQEDSAVYLCASSPTSGSFFEQYFGPGTRLTVT.

The chain couples TRBV7-2 to TRBJ2-3, with 7 bases lining up with TRBD1. The CDR3 totals 15 residues. V was clipped by 5 bases and J by 0 bases; unmatched bases: 5. CDR1 is SGHTA, CDR2 FQGNSA, per germline. The CDR3 loop is CASSGTVSSTDTQYF. The CDR3 DNA follows: TGTGCCAGCAGCGGGACAGTCTCTAGCACAGATACGCAGTATTTT. The full variable domain, in which reference TRBV7-2 and TRBJ2-3 provide the parts outside the CDR3, is GAGVSQSPSNKVTEKGKDVELRCDPISGHTALYWYRQSLGQGLEFLIYFQGNSAPDKSGLPSDRFSAERTGGSVSTLTIQRTQQEDSAVYLCASSGTVSSTDTQYFGPGTRLTVL.